Sequencing of this T cell receptor beta chain was carried out in a study of T-cell reconstitution after alpha-beta-depleted transplantation in children. A TCRbeta library incorporating unique molecular identifiers was prepared. One entry per CDR3 protein results from TCRdb running MiXCR on the PCR reads. The data hold around 200,000 distinct CDR3 sequences, with roughly a sixth observed a single time. This clonotype was recorded a few times. Its specificity is unknown. V lost 1 base, J lost 6 bases, and 8 bases stayed unmatched. The CDR3 is 16 amino acids. CDR1 SGHVS and CDR2 FNYEAQ come from the germline V gene. Study-wide results and limits: At day 60, the high TCRbeta diversity found in some patients originated from recipient T cells and thymic progenitors that had survived.

Sequences were derived from PBMCs, mostly from graft donor cells, sampled 360 days after TCRalphabeta/CD19-depleted stem cell transplant. The rearrangement links TRBV7-6 to TRBJ2-1; 8 bases map to TRBD2. This TCR derives from a male patient under 10 years old who had a stem cell transplant for acute lymphoblastic leukemia, so the T cells may come from the graft donor. CDR3 nucleotide sequence: TGTGCCAGCAGCTTAGGCCAGCGGGAGTTCCCCAATGAGCAGTTCTTC. Residues: CASSLGQREFPNEQFF.